This T cell receptor beta chain derives from a study of post-analysis software for immune sequencing data. Study-level information: Included courses were relapsing-remitting and secondary progressive multiple sclerosis; progressive-relapsing multiple sclerosis was also included. Study-level results: Roughly five TRBV segments appeared more often in patients than in controls, and TRBV5-6, TRBV5-1 and TRBV20-1 were among these.

With respect to this clonotype: Its antigen is not identified.

Germline V gene lookup returns CDR1 SGHDT and CDR2 YYEEEE. The ends were cut back, 0 bases at V and 11 bases at J, with 11 bases in the middle. The CDR3 has 12 amino acids. Each TCR beta cDNA library carried unique molecular identifiers. MiXCR was run by TCRdb on the PCR reads, yielding one entry per CDR3 protein. The sample has hundreds of thousands of distinct CDR3 sequences, about 27% seen once. The sequenced sample consisted of blood. This receptor was obtained from a girl between 10 and 17 years old with multiple sclerosis. The chain links TRBV5-6 to TRBJ1-1; D unclear. CDR3 amino acids: CASSLGDWAAFF. The CDR3, as DNA: TGTGCCAGCAGCTTGGGGGATTGGGCGGCTTTCTTT.